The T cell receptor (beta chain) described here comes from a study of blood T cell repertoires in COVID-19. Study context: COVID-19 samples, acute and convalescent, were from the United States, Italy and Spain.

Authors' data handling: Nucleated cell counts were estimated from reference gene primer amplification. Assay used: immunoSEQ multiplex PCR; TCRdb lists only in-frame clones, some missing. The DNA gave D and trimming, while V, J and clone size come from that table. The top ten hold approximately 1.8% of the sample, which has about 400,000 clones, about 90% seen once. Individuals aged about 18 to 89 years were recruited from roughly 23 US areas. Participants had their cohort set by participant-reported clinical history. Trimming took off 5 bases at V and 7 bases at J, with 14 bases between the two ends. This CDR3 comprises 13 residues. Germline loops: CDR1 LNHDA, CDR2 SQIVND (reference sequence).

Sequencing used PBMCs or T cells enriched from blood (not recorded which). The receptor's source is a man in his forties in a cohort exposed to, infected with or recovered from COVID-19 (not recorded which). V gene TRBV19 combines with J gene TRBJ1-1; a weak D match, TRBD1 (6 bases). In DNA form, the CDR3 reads TGTGCCAGTAGTTGGACAGCGAGGGGTGAAGCTTTCTTT. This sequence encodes CASSWTARGEAFF.